These 11 T cell receptor beta chains were all obtained from the same sample, sequenced in a study of early T cells in non-severe SARS-CoV-2 infection. One entry per CDR3 protein results from TCRdb running MiXCR on the 5' RACE reads. The profile shows about 56,000 distinct CDR3 sequences, more than 9% of them singletons. Sequencing was performed on whole blood. The receptors here all came from an adult who was a healthcare worker with PCR-confirmed SARS-CoV-2 infection or an uninfected control (not recorded which).

This clonotype was observed many times. The V call is TRBV11-2, the J call TRBJ2-2; TRBD1 matches 9 bases. Germline CDR1 and CDR2: SGHAT and FQNNGV. The CDR3 is 14 residues long. The V and J ends lost 5 bases and 8 bases, in that order; junction bases with no gene match: 6. CDR3 sequence (DNA): TGTGCCAGCAGCCGGGACAGGGCATCTGGGGAGCTGTTTTTT. Its protein product is CASSRDRASGELFF.

This clonotype was counted at least ten times. The rearrangement joins TRBV7-9 to TRBJ1-1, with a possible D match to TRBD1 (5 bases). The CDR3 spans 12 residues. V shed 5 bases and J shed 7 bases, with 11 bases lying between them. Germline V gives CDR1 SEHNR, CDR2 FQNEAQ (reference sequence). CDR3 in DNA: TGTGCCAGCAGCCGGGGGACCGTTGAAGCTTTCTTT. The encoded protein is CASSRGTVEAFF.

This clonotype was detected a few times. This rearrangement joins TRBV20-1 to TRBJ2-7, with TRBD2 matching over 10 bases. V lost 3 bases, J lost 6 bases, and 11 bases stayed unmatched. Germline CDR1 reads DFQATT; CDR2 reads SNEGSKA (reference sequence). This CDR3 has 15 amino acids. The CDR3 sequence is CSARKQLAGRSEQYF. For the CDR3, the DNA is TGCAGTGCTAGGAAACAACTAGCGGGACGGAGCGAGCAGTACTTC.

The chain uses TRBV5-8 and TRBJ2-7, with 7 positions matching TRBD2. The germline V gene encodes CDR1 SGHTS and CDR2 YDEGEE. Trimming took 5 bases from V and 3 from J; bases not matched to a gene: 2. There are 12 residues in the CDR3. The CDR3 DNA sequence: TGTGCCAGCAGGGGGACTAACTACGAGCAGTACTTC. It codes for CASRGTNYEQYF.

This chain joins TRBV9 and TRBJ2-5; 9 nucleotides line up with TRBD2. Per germline, CDR1 SGDLS and CDR2 YYNGEE. Germline trimming cut 0 bases from V and 4 bases from J; bases unmatched to any gene: 4. The CDR3 spans 15 residues. CDR3 protein: CASSVAGGRGETQYF. CDR3 coding DNA: TGTGCCAGCAGCGTAGCTGGCGGGAGGGGAGAGACCCAGTACTTC.

This clonotype was seen at least ten times. The chain uses TRBV5-6 and TRBJ1-4, with TRBD1 as a possible D gene (5 bases). Germline CDR1 and CDR2: SGHDT and YYEEEE. V shed 0 bases and J shed 14 bases, with 20 bases lying between them. There are 15 residues in the CDR3. CDR3 amino acids: CASSLETGTSSRLFF. CDR3 bases: TGTGCCAGCAGCTTGGAGACCGGGACTTCATCGAGGCTGTTTTTT.

This clonotype was picked up many times. This rearrangement joins TRBV3-1 to TRBJ1-1; a possible D gene is TRBD1 (6 bases). V was cut by 4 bases and J by 0 bases, with 15 bases left in between. Germline CDR1 reads LGHDT; CDR2 reads YNNKEL (reference sequence). The CDR3 extends over 16 amino acids. This CDR3 is CASSPRGGALNTEAFF. Written as DNA, the CDR3 is TGTGCCAGCAGCCCCCGTGGGGGGGCTCTGAACACTGAAGCTTTCTTT.

The V call is TRBV3-1, the J call TRBJ2-5; 7 nucleotides align to TRBD1. Germline V gene data show CDR1 as LGHDT and CDR2 as YNNKEL (reference sequence). Trimming removed 1 base from V and 4 bases from J; junction bases left unmatched: 12. The CDR3 contains 17 residues. The CDR3 DNA sequence: TGTGCCAGCAGCCAAGCCTTCGACAGGGAAGTAGGAGAGACCCAGTACTTC. This gives the protein CASSQAFDREVGETQYF.

This clonotype was counted many times. The rearrangement joins TRBV4-3 to TRBJ1-4; possibly TRBD1 for D (5 bases). Deletions cut 4 bases from V and 4 bases from J, with 13 bases between. The CDR3 totals 15 residues. CDR1 LGHNA and CDR2 YSLEER come from the germline V gene. The CDR3: CASSPSGQNNEKLFF. CDR3 nucleotide sequence: TGCGCCAGCAGCCCGTCGGGGCAGAATAATGAAAAACTGTTTTTT.

This clonotype was seen at least ten times. This rearrangement joins TRBV27 to TRBJ2-3, with unresolved D. Germline lookup yields CDR1 MNHEY and CDR2 SMNVEV (reference sequence). The CDR3 length is 14 residues. Trimming pared 6 bases from V and 3 bases from J, leaving 13 bases between. The CDR3 protein is CASSPVGSTDTQYF. The CDR3 coding sequence is TGTGCCAGCAGCCCCGTCGGTAGTACAGATACGCAGTATTTT.

The chain recombines TRBV7-9 with TRBJ2-6; D not certain. The V gene lost 6 bases and the J gene lost 0 bases, with 3 bases spanning the gap. The germline V gene encodes CDR1 SEHNR and CDR2 FQNEAQ (reference sequence). The CDR3 totals 13 residues. The CDR3 spells CASRNSGANVLTF. The CDR3, as DNA: TGTGCCAGCAGGAACTCTGGGGCCAACGTCCTGACTTTC.